The 8 T cell receptor beta chains listed next were all sequenced from one sample in a study of beta chain features in type 1 diabetes. The sequenced template was cDNA made from the entire isolated RNA. The protocol was immunoSEQ multiplex PCR, while the TCRdb copy is restricted to in-frame clones and leaves out a portion. The sample includes about 320,000 clones, around 15% of them seen just once. Sequencing was carried out using central memory CD4+ T cells from blood. Receptors originate from a man aged 30-40 years in good health.

The rearrangement links TRBV11-3 to TRBJ2-1; the match to TRBD2 covers 10 bases. The junction had 7 bases not matched to a gene; V was cut back by 1 base and J by 7 bases. CDR1 and CDR2 (germline): SGHNT, YENEEA. The CDR3 contains 16 residues. In nucleotides, the CDR3 is TGTGCCAGCAGCTTAGTGCTAGCGGGAGTAGGAAATGAGCAGTTCTTC. It yields the protein CASSLVLAGVGNEQFF.

This clone was observed a handful of times. This chain joins TRBV9 and TRBJ2-3; 13 bases fit TRBD2. Germline CDR1 and CDR2: SGDLS and YYNGEE. CDR3 length: 15 residues. V lost 5 bases to trimming and J lost 3 bases; unmatched junction nucleotides: 3. The CDR3 sequence is CASSKTSGRTDTQYF. The DNA of the CDR3 is TGTGCCAGCAGTAAGACTAGCGGGAGGACAGATACGCAGTATTTT. The variable domain in full, with the rest retrieved from reference TRBV9 and TRBJ2-3, is DSGVTQTPKHLITATGQRVTLRCSPRSGDLSVYWYQQSLDQGLQFLIQYYNGEERAKGNILERFSAQQFPDLHSELNLSSLELGDSALYFCASSKTSGRTDTQYFGPGTRLTVL.

This clone appeared a few times. The chain is built from TRBV27 and TRBJ1-6; D may be TRBD1 (5 bases). CDR1 and CDR2 (germline): MNHEY, SMNVEV (reference sequence). The V and J ends lost 8 bases and 1 base respectively, with 9 bases between them. The CDR3 loop spans 14 amino acids. The CDR3: CASGGASYNSPLHF. The CDR3 DNA reads as TGTGCCAGCGGAGGGGCTTCCTATAATTCACCCCTCCACTTT.

The V gene is TRBV29-1, the J gene TRBJ1-1, with D perhaps matching TRBD1 (5 bases). The V end lost 6 bases, the J end lost 3 bases, and 14 bases lay between the germline ends. Germline CDR1 reads SQVTM; CDR2 reads ANQGSEA. The CDR3 has 13 amino acids. CDR3 nucleotide sequence: TGCAGCGTGGGAGACGGGGCTCACACTGAAGCTTTCTTT. As protein: CSVGDGAHTEAFF.

This clone was recorded a few times. The chain carries TRBV6-5 and TRBJ2-7; maybe TRBD1 (5 bases). Trimming shortened V by 7 bases and J by 0 bases, and 13 bases separated the two germline ends. The CDR3 loop spans 14 amino acids. From germline, CDR1 is MNHEY and CDR2 SVGAGI. In nucleotides, the CDR3 is TGTGCCAGCACTGGCAGGGCGAGCTCCTACGAGCAGTACGTC. This sequence encodes CASTGRASSYEQYV.

This clone was detected ten times or more. This chain links TRBV11-2 with TRBJ2-1; TRBD2 aligns across 7 bases. Trimming at V came to 1 base and at J to 4 bases, leaving 4 bases not matched to a gene. The CDR3 extends over 15 amino acids. Per the germline V gene, CDR1 is SGHAT and CDR2 is FQNNGV. CDR3 in DNA: TGTGCCAGCAGCTTAGGCCTAGCGGATTACAATGAGCAGTTCTTC. Residues: CASSLGLADYNEQFF. The entire variable domain, with the rest obtained from reference TRBV11-2 and TRBJ2-1, is as follows: EAGVAQSPRYKIIEKRQSVAFWCNPISGHATLYWYQQILGQGPKLLIQFQNNGVVDDSQLPKDRFSAERLKGVDSTLKIQPAKLEDSAVYLCASSLGLADYNEQFFGPGTRLTVL.

This clone was picked up a small number of times. The chain employs TRBV7-9 and TRBJ1-5; no clear D gene. Trimming took 6 bases from V and 0 from J, leaving 3 bases between them. CDR3 length: 12 residues. The germline CDR1 and CDR2 sequences are SEHNR and FQNEAQ (reference sequence). CDR3: CASSYSNQPQHF. For the CDR3, the DNA is TGTGCCAGCAGTTATAGCAATCAGCCCCAGCATTTT.

This clone was counted ten times or more. The sample holds other DNA sequences that translate to the same CDR3. The V gene is TRBV10-3, the J gene TRBJ2-1, with 10 bases identical to TRBD2. Germline V gene data show CDR1 as ENHRY and CDR2 as SYGVKD. J was trimmed by 7 bases and V by 10 bases; bases with no gene match: 7. The CDR3 covers 13 residues. The CDR3: CASLAGERNEQFF. The CDR3, as DNA: TGTGCCAGCCTAGCGGGAGAGAGAAATGAGCAGTTCTTC.